The clone carrying this TCR beta chain was observed a few times. Its matching antigen is unknown. The data originate from a study of cytomegalovirus exposure and HLA in healthy donors. Study outcomes and limitations: HLA alleles were associated with roughly 17,000 TCR beta sequences in a later analysis at 0.05 false discovery rate. A later analysis by the authors found several of the most significant clusters apparently linked to common viral pathogens.

The CDR3 has 16 residues. V was clipped by 1 base and J by 10 bases, with 17 bases between them. The germline V gene encodes CDR1 MDHEN and CDR2 SYDVKM. Use of 60 Vbeta and 13 Jbeta primers characterized the PCR. Profiled with immunoSEQ multiplex PCR; TCRdb holds only in-frame clones, not every one. The table shows 100,000 to 150,000 clones, with about 79% occurring only once. The sequenced material came from PBMCs. This clonotype originated in a man aged 45-65 years in good health and CMV-seronegative. V and J are TRBV28 and TRBJ1-6, with D possibly TRBD1 on 5 matching bases. CDR3 DNA: TGTGCCAGCAGTTTATTCCAGGGCCCGGCGAAGTCACCCCTCCACTTT. It specifies CASSLFQGPAKSPLHF.